The TCR beta chain described here comes from a study of T-cell reconstitution after alpha-beta-depleted transplantation in children. Preparation of the TCRbeta library was carried out with unique molecular identifiers. TCRdb passed the PCR reads through MiXCR, listing each CDR3 protein once. The sample records about 300,000 distinct CDR3 sequences, around 10% being singletons. From germline, CDR1 is LNHDA and CDR2 SQIVND (reference sequence). J was trimmed by 9 bases and V by 6 bases; bases with no gene match: 11. This CDR3 comprises 14 residues. This rearrangement joins TRBV19 to TRBJ2-3, with TRBD2 identical over 8 bases. The specimen comprised PBMCs, sampled before TCRalphabeta/CD19-depleted stem cell transplant. The clonotype was recovered from a boy under three years old with acute myeloid leukemia, due to receive a stem cell transplant. The CDR3 sequence is CASRDSGGRRTQYF. The CDR3 DNA reads TGTGCCAGTAGGGACAGCGGCGGGAGGAGGACGCAGTATTTT. The entire variable domain, with the rest obtained from reference TRBV19 and TRBJ2-3, is as follows: DGGITQSPKYLFRKEGQNVTLSCEQNLNHDAMYWYRQDPGQGLRLIYYSQIVNDFQKGDIAEGYSVSREKKESFPLTVTSAQKNPTAFYLCASRDSGGRRTQYFGPGTRLTVL.